This passage covers 29 T cell receptor beta chains from one sample sequenced in a study of blood T cell repertoires in COVID-19. Data came from immunoSEQ multiplex PCR; TCRdb stores just in-frame clones and leaves some out. Among under 400,000 clones listed, about 92% were seen once. Sequencing used peripheral blood. Source of these receptors: an older woman with COVID-19, enrolled during active disease.

This sequence joins TRBV7-6 and TRBJ1-6; 7 positions agree with TRBD1. CDR1 and CDR2 (germline): SGHVS, FNYEAQ. CDR3 length: 17 residues. V was clipped by 5 bases and J by 0 bases; unmatched bases: 7. The DNA of the CDR3 is TGTGCCAGCAGCCCACGACAGGGAAGCTCCTATAATTCACCCCTCCACTTT. Amino acid sequence: CASSPRQGSSYNSPLHF.

V usage is TRBV9 and J usage is TRBJ2-5; the match to TRBD1 covers 11 bases. Germline V gives CDR1 SGDLS, CDR2 YYNGEE. There are 16 residues in the CDR3. The V segment lost 2 bases and the J segment 4 bases; nucleotides outside the gene matches: 7. The CDR3 nucleotides read TGTGCCAGCAGCGTGGGGGACAGGGGGAAGAGAGAGACCCAGTACTTC. It yields the protein CASSVGDRGKRETQYF.

This clone is a singleton in its sample. Other DNA sequences within the sample encode an identical CDR3. The V gene is TRBV19, the J gene TRBJ2-7; 11 nucleotides agree with TRBD2. CDR3 size: 14 residues. Germline V CDR1 and CDR2: LNHDA, SQIVND (reference sequence). V gave up 6 bases and J gave up 1 base; unmatched junction bases: 2. The CDR3 here is CASRTSGGSYEQYF. Here the CDR3 DNA reads TGTGCCAGTAGAACTAGCGGGGGATCCTACGAGCAGTACTTC.

This clone was seen many times. Other DNA sequences from this sample encode an identical CDR3 as well. V and J are TRBV12-3 or TRBV12-4 and TRBJ2-7; TRBD2 agrees at 8 bases. This CDR3 has 13 residues. V was clipped by 6 bases and J by 3 bases; unmatched bases: 4. CDR3 coding DNA: TGTGCCAGCAGGCGTAGCGGGGACTACGAGCAGTACTTC. This gives the protein CASRRSGDYEQYF.

The V and J genes are TRBV28 and TRBJ2-7, with D maybe TRBD2 (5 bases). Per germline, CDR1 MDHEN and CDR2 SYDVKM. V was cut by 5 bases and J by 2 bases, with 28 bases left in between. This CDR3 has 19 residues. The CDR3 is CASSPAGIFSPVGTYEQYF. In nucleotides, the CDR3 is TGTGCCAGCAGTCCAGCCGGGATCTTTAGTCCGGTTGGCACCTACGAGCAGTACTTC. The entire variable domain, with the rest obtained from reference TRBV28 and TRBJ2-7, is as follows: DVKVTQSSRYLVKRTGEKVFLECVQDMDHENMFWYRQDPGLGLRLIYFSYDVKMKEKGDIPEGYSVSREKKERFSLILESASTNQTSMYLCASSPAGIFSPVGTYEQYFGPGTRLTVT.

This rearrangement joins TRBV29-1 to TRBJ2-3, with a weak D call TRBD1 (6 bases). V was pared by 4 bases and J by 2 bases, with 10 bases between. The CDR3 totals 13 residues. The germline CDR1 and CDR2 sequences are SQVTM and ANQGSEA. CDR3 region: CSVVGGLTDTQYF. In nucleotides, the CDR3 is TGCAGCGTTGTAGGGGGTCTCACAGATACGCAGTATTTT.

This clone was observed a single time. This chain joins TRBV7-9 and TRBJ2-3; D gene unclear. Per germline, CDR1 SEHNR and CDR2 FQNEAQ (reference sequence). CDR3 size: 12 residues. V was trimmed by 1 base and J by 6 bases, leaving 5 bases between them. The CDR3 bases are TGTGCCAGCAGCTTAGTGGGCGATACGCAGTATTTT. Translating gives CASSLVGDTQYF.

The chain has TRBV5-4 and TRBJ2-1; 7 bases match TRBD2. Trimming removed 1 base from V and 2 bases from J; junction bases left unmatched: 9. The CDR3 is 17 residues long. CDR1 and CDR2 (germline): SGHNT, YYREEE (reference sequence). The CDR3 nucleotides are TGTGCCAGCAGCTTGAGGCCCAGCGGGGTCGCCTACAATGAGCAGTTCTTC. It specifies CASSLRPSGVAYNEQFF.

This chain uses TRBV9 with TRBJ1-5, with a tentative D call TRBD1 (6 bases). Trimming cost V 4 bases and J 7 bases, with 21 bases left between them. Germline V CDR1 and CDR2: SGDLS, YYNGEE. The CDR3 contains 16 residues. The CDR3 DNA sequence: TGTGCCAGCAGCCCCGGGACACCGGGATCAAGCCAGCCCCAGCATTTT. It translates to CASSPGTPGSSQPQHF.

The chain couples TRBV28 to TRBJ1-1, with no clear D. The V end lost 4 bases, the J end lost 3 bases, and 15 bases lay between the germline ends. From germline, CDR1 is MDHEN and CDR2 SYDVKM. The CDR3 has 15 amino acids. In nucleotides, the CDR3 is TGTGCCAGCAGTTGGGCCTTAGAGATTCACACTGAAGCTTTCTTT. It encodes CASSWALEIHTEAFF.

CDR3 region: CASTRERYEQYF. In DNA form, the CDR3 reads TGCGCCAGCACCAGGGAAAGGTACGAGCAGTACTTC. The V and J genes are TRBV10-2 and TRBJ2-7; a possible D gene is TRBD1 (5 bases). The V end lost 7 bases, the J end lost 4 bases, and 11 bases lay between the germline ends. The length of the CDR3 is 12 residues. Germline loops: CDR1 WSHSY, CDR2 SAAADI.

This chain uses TRBV10-3 with TRBJ1-1; unclear D gene. The CDR3 loop spans 13 amino acids. The germline gives CDR1 ENHRY, CDR2 SYGVKD. Trimming cost V 7 bases and J 1 base, with 10 bases left between them. The CDR3 DNA is TGTGCCATCAAAGTAGTTTCGAACACTGAAGCTTTCTTT. Its protein is CAIKVVSNTEAFF.

This clone was detected only a few times. The gene calls are TRBV11-2 and TRBJ1-1, with D maybe TRBD1 (6 bases). CDR1 SGHAT and CDR2 FQNNGV come from the germline V gene. This CDR3 is 17 amino acids long. V lost 5 bases to trimming and J lost 0 bases, with 19 bases between them. The CDR3 sequence is CASSLRGGPGVNTEAFF. CDR3 DNA sequence: TGTGCCAGCAGCCTTAGGGGGGGACCCGGGGTGAACACTGAAGCTTTCTTT.

The chain carries TRBV11-3 and TRBJ2-3, with 9 bases fitting TRBD2. The V gene end was trimmed by 3 bases and the J gene end by 1 base; junction bases not matched to a gene: 8. The CDR3 is 17 amino acids. Per the germline V gene, CDR1 is SGHNT and CDR2 is YENEEA. The CDR3 loop reads CASSFGNPSGGTDTQYF. The CDR3, as DNA: TGTGCCAGCAGCTTTGGAAATCCTAGCGGGGGCACAGATACGCAGTATTTT.

The rearrangement links TRBV11-2 to TRBJ1-1, with D hard to call. V lost 0 bases and J lost 4, with 9 bases in between. The germline V gene has CDR1 SGHAT and CDR2 FQNNGV. CDR3 size: 14 residues. CDR3 amino acids: CASSLEVRGTEAFF. CDR3 sequence (DNA): TGTGCCAGCAGCTTAGAAGTGCGGGGCACTGAAGCTTTCTTT.

The V and J genes are TRBV10-3 and TRBJ1-3; a possible D gene is TRBD1 (5 bases). CDR1 and CDR2 (germline): ENHRY, SYGVKD. V dropped 7 bases and J dropped 9 bases, with 13 bases sitting between them. The CDR3 covers 12 residues. The CDR3 bases are TGTGCCATCAATCTGCAGGGTAGCACCATATATTTT. This sequence encodes CAINLQGSTIYF.

This chain uses TRBV19 with TRBJ1-3; no clear D gene. The CDR3 contains 17 residues. CDR1 is LNHDA, CDR2 SQIVND, per germline (reference sequence). Deletions cut 0 bases from V and 3 bases from J, with 15 bases between. CDR3 nucleotides: TGTGCCAGTAGTATAGATCGTAAATGGAGGAATGGAAACACCATATATTTT. It translates to CASSIDRKWRNGNTIYF.

J is TRBJ1-1 and V is TRBV18; perhaps TRBD1 as D (5 bases). Germline V lookup: CDR1 KGHSH, CDR2 LQKENI. This CDR3 contains 15 residues. The V gene lost 3 bases and the J gene lost 2 bases, with 13 bases spanning the gap. As DNA, the CDR3 is TGTGCCAGCTCACCGGGGGGAGTTTCAAACACTGAAGCTTTCTTT. This translates into CASSPGGVSNTEAFF.

The chain links TRBV3-1 (or the pseudogene TRBV3-2) to TRBJ1-3; 7 bases fit TRBD1. Trimming removed 4 bases from V and 2 bases from J; junction bases left unmatched: 2. The CDR3 is made up of 14 amino acids. Germline CDR1 and CDR2: LGHDT and YNNKEL (reference sequence). CDR3 protein: CASSPTGAGNTIYF. DNA for the CDR3: TGTGCCAGCAGCCCAACAGGGGCTGGAAACACCATATATTTT.

V gene TRBV27 combines with J gene TRBJ2-3; D is uncertain. This CDR3 is 12 amino acids long. Trimming removed 4 bases at V and 5 bases at J, with 7 bases between. CDR1 and CDR2 (germline): MNHEY, SMNVEV (reference sequence). CDR3: CASSSLVDTQYF. CDR3 nucleotide sequence: TGTGCCAGCAGTTCTCTTGTAGATACGCAGTATTTT.

The V and J genes are TRBV24-1 and TRBJ2-2, with a weak D call TRBD1 (6 bases). The CDR3 has 13 amino acids. Germline loops: CDR1 KGHDR, CDR2 SFDVKD. V shed 4 bases and J shed 5 bases, with 7 bases lying between them. The CDR3 protein is CATSEQGTGELFF. In nucleotides, the CDR3 is TGTGCCACCAGTGAGCAGGGGACCGGGGAGCTGTTTTTT.

The J gene is TRBJ1-1, the V gene TRBV9, with 8 bases matching TRBD1. The CDR3 is 15 residues long. Trimming removed 0 bases from V and 6 bases from J; junction bases left unmatched: 7. CDR1 and CDR2 (germline): SGDLS, YYNGEE. CDR3 sequence: CASSVDQGAKAEAFF. CDR3 DNA: TGTGCCAGCAGCGTAGATCAGGGGGCCAAGGCTGAAGCTTTCTTT.

The chain couples TRBV9 to TRBJ1-2, with 9 bases fitting TRBD1. The CDR3 length is 14 residues. Germline V gene lookup returns CDR1 SGDLS and CDR2 YYNGEE. V gave up 4 bases and J gave up 4 bases; unmatched junction bases: 5. CDR3 loop: CASSPGTGTYGYTF. The CDR3 coding sequence is TGTGCCAGCAGCCCTGGGACAGGGACCTATGGCTACACCTTC.

The chain links TRBV6-5 to TRBJ2-3; TRBD1 matches at 9 bases. J lost 1 base, V lost 6 bases, and 5 bases had no gene match. This CDR3 is built from 15 residues. The germline V gene has CDR1 MNHEY and CDR2 SVGAGI. The CDR3 region is CASSYRGQGTDTQYF. Written as DNA, the CDR3 is TGTGCCAGCAGCTACAGGGGGCAGGGCACAGATACGCAGTATTTT.

The chain has TRBV7-8 and TRBJ1-5; D is undetermined. Trimming stripped 1 base from V and 3 bases from J, with 10 bases between. The germline V gene encodes CDR1 SGHVS and CDR2 FQNEAQ. The CDR3 extends over 15 amino acids. CDR3 residues: CASSLVSGPNQPQHF. The CDR3 nucleotides are TGTGCCAGCAGCTTAGTATCTGGCCCCAATCAGCCCCAGCATTTT. Full variable domain (rest looked up from reference TRBV7-8 and TRBJ1-5): GAGVSQSPRYKVAKRGQDVALRCDPISGHVSLFWYQQALGQGPEFLTYFQNEAQLDKSGLPSDRFFAERPEGSVSTLKIQRTQQEDSAVYLCASSLVSGPNQPQHFGDGTRLSIL.

The J gene is TRBJ2-1, the V gene TRBV5-1, with 8 bases aligning to TRBD1. Germline CDR1 SGHRS, CDR2 YFSETQ. CDR3 length: 14 residues. V gave up 4 bases and J gave up 5 bases; unmatched junction bases: 5. CDR3 sequence: CASSRDRGNNEQFF. The CDR3 coding sequence is TGCGCCAGCAGCCGCGACAGGGGTAACAATGAGCAGTTCTTC.

CDR3 sequence (DNA): TGTGCCAGCACTGTTCCTGAAGCTTTCTTT. It specifies CASTVPEAFF. V is TRBV28 and J is TRBJ1-1; no definite D call. This CDR3 spans 10 amino acids. V shed 7 bases and J shed 6 bases, with 6 bases lying between them. CDR1 MDHEN and CDR2 SYDVKM come from the germline V gene.

This chain's CDR3 is CASSVGVAGYNEQFF. DNA of the CDR3: TGTGCCAGCAGCGTAGGGGTAGCGGGGTACAATGAGCAGTTCTTC. The rearrangement links TRBV9 to TRBJ2-1, with TRBD2 matching 8 bases. The V gene's germline CDR1 is SGDLS and CDR2 YYNGEE. Trimming cost V 0 bases and J 4 bases; bases outside gene matches: 3. The CDR3 sequence is 15 residues long. The variable domain in full, completed from reference TRBV9 and TRBJ2-1, reads DSGVTQTPKHLITATGQRVTLRCSPRSGDLSVYWYQQSLDQGLQFLIQYYNGEERAKGNILERFSAQQFPDLHSELNLSSLELGDSALYFCASSVGVAGYNEQFFGPGTRLTVL.

This chain links TRBV11-1 with TRBJ2-7, with no clear D. The V end was cut by 1 base, the J end by 1 base, with 11 bases between. Per the germline V gene, CDR1 is SGHAT and CDR2 is FQDESV (reference sequence). The CDR3 covers 15 residues. The CDR3 spells CASSLETANSYEQYF. In DNA form, the CDR3 reads TGTGCCAGCAGCTTAGAAACAGCAAATTCCTACGAGCAGTACTTC.